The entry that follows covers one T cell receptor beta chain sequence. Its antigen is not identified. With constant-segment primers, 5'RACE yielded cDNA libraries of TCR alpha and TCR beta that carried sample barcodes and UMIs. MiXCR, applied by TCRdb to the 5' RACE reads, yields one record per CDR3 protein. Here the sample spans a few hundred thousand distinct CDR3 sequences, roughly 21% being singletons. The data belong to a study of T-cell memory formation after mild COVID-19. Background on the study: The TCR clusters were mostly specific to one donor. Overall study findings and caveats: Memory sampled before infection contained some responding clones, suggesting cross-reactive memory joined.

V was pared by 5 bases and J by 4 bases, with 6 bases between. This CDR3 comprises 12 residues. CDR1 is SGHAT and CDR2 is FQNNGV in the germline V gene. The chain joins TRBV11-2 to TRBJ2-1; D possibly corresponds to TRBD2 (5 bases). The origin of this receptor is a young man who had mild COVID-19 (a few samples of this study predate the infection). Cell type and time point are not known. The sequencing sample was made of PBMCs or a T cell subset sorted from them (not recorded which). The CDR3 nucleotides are TGTGCCAGCAGCCGGACTTACAATGAGCAGTTCTTC. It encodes CASSRTYNEQFF.